This TCR beta chain was profiled in a study of blood T cell repertoires in COVID-19. Across the whole study: Samples of COVID-19 (acute and convalescent) were obtained from the United States, Italy and Spain.

Categorization into cohorts depended on clinical history that participants reported. Original data processing: Nucleated cell number was recorded as an estimate derived from reference gene primer amplification. Here immunoSEQ multiplex PCR was the method, and the copy in TCRdb shows in-frame clones only, minus some. The D gene and trimming were derived from the DNA, and the V and J assignments and clone size from that table. This table holds approximately 450,000 clones, about 85% found once. Sequenced input: PBMCs or T cells enriched from blood (not recorded which). This TCR came from a woman aged 18-35 years with acute COVID-19.

The CDR3 nucleotides read TGTGCCAGCAGCACGACTAGTTCCGATGAGCAGTTCTTC. Its translation is CASSTTSSDEQFF. This chain uses TRBV28 with TRBJ2-1; maybe TRBD2 (6 bases). Per germline, CDR1 MDHEN and CDR2 SYDVKM. V was pared by 6 bases and J by 8 bases, with 14 bases between. This CDR3 has 13 amino acids. Together with reference TRBV28 and TRBJ2-1, the CDR3 gives the full variable domain: DVKVTQSSRYLVKRTGEKVFLECVQDMDHENMFWYRQDPGLGLRLIYFSYDVKMKEKGDIPEGYSVSREKKERFSLILESASTNQTSMYLCASSTTSSDEQFFGPGTRLTVL.